This record concerns one T cell receptor (beta chain) sequence. Its specificity is unknown. Clones were read by immunoSEQ multiplex PCR, and TCRdb kept only the in-frame ones, dropping some. The table shows 60,000 or so clones, with around 84% occurring only once. Time point meaning: week 35, safety follow-up. Vaccinated patients received 300 ug of mutant IDH1 20-mer peptide per dose, with topical imiquimod. The study gave patients eight vaccinations in weeks 1, 3, 5, 7, 11, 15, 19, 23. Astrocytomas that were new, WHO grade 3 or 4, IDH1-mutant and ATRX-lost were present in the donors. The data originate from a study of a mutant IDH1 vaccine in newly diagnosed glioma. On the study more broadly: Patients previously underwent radiotherapy, temozolomide, or both, and most underwent both.

Study-level findings and limits: A vaccine-induced immune response developed in about 93% of the patients.

Germline CDR1 SGHVS, CDR2 FNYEAQ. The CDR3 is 14 amino acids. Trimming removed 4 bases at V and 1 base at J, with 10 bases between. The sample consisted of PBMCs, taken from a glioma patient whose treatment included an IDH1 peptide vaccine. The clonotype originates from a man in his thirties or forties with glioma. The rearrangement links TRBV7-6 to TRBJ2-5; D not certain. CDR3 residues: CASSSLIAQETQYF. In DNA, the CDR3 is TGTGCCAGCAGCTCCCTTATTGCCCAAGAGACCCAGTACTTC.